This is a list of T cell receptor beta chains from one sample in a study of human T cells and chemical hapten exposure. TCRdb fed the RACE reads into MiXCR, producing one record per CDR3 protein. The table has about 82,000 distinct CDR3 sequences, 13% seen once. The sample in question was whole blood, obtained in connection with sensitization to the hapten diphenylcyclopropenone (DPC). The receptors derive from a woman aged 45-65 years with alopecia areata. Some clones in this sample may be carry-over from other donors' samples. CDR3s include the opening cysteine and the closing phenylalanine or tryptophan. A D gene is named only where the DNA matches it firmly. Clone size is given for some rows only: seen once, a few or many times, or a class if the clone is expanded.

>few|.|TRBV20-1|TRBJ1-6
TGCAGTGCTAGAGGGGGGTACCCTCAGAATTCACCCCTCCACTTT
CSARGGYPQNSPLHF
>.|.|TRBV12-3/TRBV12-4|TRBJ1-5
TGTGCCAGCACCCGGGCGGCTTTTCAGCCCCAGCATTTT
CASTRAAFQPQHF
>many|.|TRBV6-6|TRBJ1-5
TGTGCCAGCAGTTACAGGGGTTCGGCCATTAGCAATCAGCCCCAGCATTTT
CASSYRGSAISNQPQHF
>.|TRBD1|TRBV7-2|TRBJ1-1
TGTGCCAGCAGCTCTCCCAACAGGGGAATGAAGACTGAAGCTTTCTTT
CASSSPNRGMKTEAFF
>few|.|TRBV6-6|TRBJ1-2
TGTGCCAGCAGAATATCAGGGGACTATGGCTACACCTTC
CASRISGDYGYTF
>many|.|TRBV21-1|TRBJ2-6
TGTGCCAGCAGTACGGCCAACGTCCTGACTTTC
CASSTANVLTF
>few|.|TRBV20-1|TRBJ1-1
TGCAGTGCCCGAGGACATCTTGCCGGCATGAACACTGAAGCTTTCTTT
CSARGHLAGMNTEAFF
>.|.|TRBV20-1|TRBJ2-7
TGCAGTGCTAGGGAGGGCCGGGGCGAGCAGTACTTC
CSAREGRGEQYF
>many|TRBD2|TRBV7-6|TRBJ2-1
TGTGCCAGCAGCCTAGGGACTAGCGGGGGGTACAATGAGCAGTTCTTC
CASSLGTSGGYNEQFF
>.|.|TRBV29-1|TRBJ1-2
TGCAGCGTTCCCCAAGGAGGGTACTATGGCTACACCTTC
CSVPQGGYYGYTF
>many|.|TRBV7-8|TRBJ2-5
TGTGCCAGCAGCCCCTCCGGGGAGAGGGAGACCCAGTACTTC
CASSPSGERETQYF
>many|.|TRBV7-6|TRBJ1-1
TGTGCCAGCAGCTTAGGAAGACAGACTGAAGCTTTCTTT
CASSLGRQTEAFF
>.|.|TRBV7-7|TRBJ1-4
TGTGCCAGCAGCCCGGGTGGCACTAATGAAAAACTGTTTTTT
CASSPGGTNEKLFF
>.|.|TRBV12-3/TRBV12-4|TRBJ1-2
TGTGCCAGCAGCGGGCCCGGCAGGGTATATGGCTACACCTTC
CASSGPGRVYGYTF
>.|.|TRBV6-4|TRBJ1-1
TGTGCCAGCAGTGATGGAGACAGCAAAGCTTTCTTT
CASSDGDSKAFF
>many|TRBD1|TRBV29-1|TRBJ1-2
TGCAGCGTTGGGAACAGGGGAACCTATGGCTACACCTTC
CSVGNRGTYGYTF
>few|TRBD2|TRBV11-1|TRBJ2-3
TGTGCCAGCAGCCCTATGCCCGGGACTAGCGGGACGAGGACGCAGTATTTT
CASSPMPGTSGTRTQYF
>.|.|TRBV27|TRBJ1-2
TGTGCCAGCAGTTCCTGGGAGGACGGCAGGGGCTACACCTTC
CASSSWEDGRGYTF
>many|TRBD2|TRBV6-2/TRBV6-3|TRBJ2-1
TGTGCCAGCAGTTTCCTCAGCGGGAGCCAGCGGGAGCAGTTCTTC
CASSFLSGSQREQFF
>few|.|TRBV30|TRBJ1-1
TGTGCCTGGACCCCCGCCGGACGAATGCGTGAAGCTTTCTTT
CAWTPAGRMREAFF